A selection of T cell receptor beta chains follows, all from one sample in a study of cytomegalovirus exposure and HLA in healthy donors. Profiling relied on immunoSEQ multiplex PCR, and the TCRdb table lists in-frame clones only, not all of them. Altogether some 150,000 clones are present, approximately 85% being singletons, with the ten largest covering about 7.5%. Sequencing input: PBMCs. The receptors stem from a woman in her forties or fifties in good health and CMV-seropositive. Both conserved end residues are part of each CDR3. The D gene is left open where the match is weak. Size tells how often a clone was seen (once, few, many) or the class of an expanded clone, and some rows leave it out.

cdr3_aa	cdr3_nt	clone_size	d_call	cdr3_length	j_call	v_call
CASSPPDSEELFF	TGCGCCAGCAGCCCCCCGGACAGTGAGGAGCTGTTTTTT	.	.	13	TRBJ2-2	TRBV5-1
CASSLDRVNTEAFF	TGCGCCAGCAGCCTGGACAGGGTGAACACTGAAGCTTTCTTT	few	TRBD1	14	TRBJ1-1	TRBV5-1
CASSLWDRGTYEQYF	TGTGCCAGCAGCTTATGGGATCGAGGGACCTACGAGCAGTACTTC	.	.	15	TRBJ2-7	TRBV7-9
CASSYDEWRNKENIQYF	TGTGCCAGCAGTTATGATGAGTGGAGGAATAAGGAAAACATTCAGTACTTC	.	.	17	TRBJ2-4	TRBV28
CASRDSVVYGYTF	TGTGCCAGCAGGGACAGTGTGGTCTATGGCTACACCTTC	.	.	13	TRBJ1-2	TRBV28
CASSLDTYSGANGLTF	TGCGCCAGCAGCTTGGATACGTATTCTGGGGCCAACGGCCTGACTTTC	.	.	16	TRBJ2-6	TRBV5-1
CAWSRRSGDTQYF	TGTGCCTGGTCTCGTCGGTCCGGTGATACGCAGTATTTT	.	.	13	TRBJ2-3	TRBV30
CASSLGRVGQAPDTQYF	TGTGCCAGCAGCTTAGGGAGAGTCGGTCAAGCACCAGATACGCAGTATTTT	.	.	17	TRBJ2-3	TRBV7-2
CASSRGTVPMETQYF	TGCGCCAGCAGCCGGGGGACAGTGCCAATGGAGACCCAGTACTTC	.	.	15	TRBJ2-5	TRBV23-1
CASSSLGGNNEQFF	TGTGCCAGCAGCTCCCTTGGGGGGAACAATGAGCAGTTCTTC	.	.	14	TRBJ2-1	TRBV7-3
CASGRGTRTYEQYF	TGTGCCAGCGGGCGGGGGACTAGAACCTACGAGCAGTACTTC	once	TRBD2	14	TRBJ2-7	TRBV2
CASSPDRAGDGYTF	TGTGCCAGCTCACCAGACAGGGCAGGAGATGGCTACACCTTC	.	TRBD1	14	TRBJ1-2	TRBV18
CASSSLGGVPSYEQYF	TGTGCCAGCAGTTCTCTGGGGGGGGTGCCCTCCTACGAGCAGTACTTC	.	TRBD2	16	TRBJ2-7	TRBV28
CASSQESGAEAGYTF	TGTGCCAGCAGCCAAGAATCAGGGGCCGAGGCTGGCTACACCTTC	once	.	15	TRBJ1-2	TRBV4-2
CSVETSLSGPTDTQYF	TGCAGCGTTGAAACCTCCCTTTCGGGTCCCACAGATACGCAGTATTTT	.	.	16	TRBJ2-3	TRBV29-1
CASSLQGIGNTEAFF	TGCGCCAGCAGCTTGCAGGGAATTGGAAACACTGAAGCTTTCTTT	.	.	15	TRBJ1-1	TRBV5-1
CASSGRLAGSYNEQFF	TGTGCCAGCAGTGGCCGGCTAGCGGGGTCCTACAATGAGCAGTTCTTC	once	TRBD2	16	TRBJ2-1	TRBV2
CASSQSMGGEREKLFF	TGCGCCAGCAGTCAATCGATGGGGGGAGAGCGCGAAAAACTGTTTTTT	.	.	16	TRBJ1-4	TRBV23-1
CASRPWDSRYNEQFF	TGTGCCAGCAGGCCATGGGACAGTAGGTACAATGAGCAGTTCTTC	.	TRBD1	15	TRBJ2-1	TRBV27
CASSHWDSNPSSNTGELFF	TGTGCCAGCAGCCACTGGGACTCTAACCCCTCTTCGAACACCGGGGAGCTGTTTTTT	.	.	19	TRBJ2-2	TRBV5-4
CASSLERDRNGYTF	TGTGCCAGCAGCTTAGAGCGGGACCGGAATGGCTACACCTTC	.	.	14	TRBJ1-2	TRBV7-9
CASSLGHLAKNIQYF	TGCGCCAGCAGCTTGGGACACCTAGCCAAAAACATTCAGTACTTC	.	.	15	TRBJ2-4	TRBV5-1
CATRWDSGAFF	TGTGCCACCCGCTGGGACTCCGGAGCTTTCTTT	few	.	11	TRBJ1-1	TRBV10-3
CASSQGSKGGANYGYTF	TGCGCCAGCAGCCAAGGGTCGAAAGGGGGCGCAAACTATGGCTACACCTTC	.	TRBD1	17	TRBJ1-2	TRBV4-1
CASSLGGANTGELFF	TGCGCCAGCAGCTTAGGGGGGGCGAACACCGGGGAGCTGTTTTTT	.	.	15	TRBJ2-2	TRBV5-1
CAISVGGEKLFF	TGTGCCATCAGTGTGGGCGGGGAAAAACTGTTTTTT	once	.	12	TRBJ1-4	TRBV10-3